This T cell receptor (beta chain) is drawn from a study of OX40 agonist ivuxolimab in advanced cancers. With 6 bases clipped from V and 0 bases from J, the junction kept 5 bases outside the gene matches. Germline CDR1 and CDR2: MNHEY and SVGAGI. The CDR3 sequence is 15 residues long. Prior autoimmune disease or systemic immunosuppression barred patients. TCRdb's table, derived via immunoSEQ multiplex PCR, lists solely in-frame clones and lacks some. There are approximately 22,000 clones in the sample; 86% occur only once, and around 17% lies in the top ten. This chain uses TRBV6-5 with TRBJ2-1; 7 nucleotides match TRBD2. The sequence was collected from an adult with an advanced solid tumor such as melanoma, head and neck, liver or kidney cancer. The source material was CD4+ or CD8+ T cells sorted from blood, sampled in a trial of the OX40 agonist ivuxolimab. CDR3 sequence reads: CASRQSGVSYNEQFF. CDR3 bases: TGTGCCAGCAGACAAAGCGGGGTCTCCTACAATGAGCAGTTCTTC.